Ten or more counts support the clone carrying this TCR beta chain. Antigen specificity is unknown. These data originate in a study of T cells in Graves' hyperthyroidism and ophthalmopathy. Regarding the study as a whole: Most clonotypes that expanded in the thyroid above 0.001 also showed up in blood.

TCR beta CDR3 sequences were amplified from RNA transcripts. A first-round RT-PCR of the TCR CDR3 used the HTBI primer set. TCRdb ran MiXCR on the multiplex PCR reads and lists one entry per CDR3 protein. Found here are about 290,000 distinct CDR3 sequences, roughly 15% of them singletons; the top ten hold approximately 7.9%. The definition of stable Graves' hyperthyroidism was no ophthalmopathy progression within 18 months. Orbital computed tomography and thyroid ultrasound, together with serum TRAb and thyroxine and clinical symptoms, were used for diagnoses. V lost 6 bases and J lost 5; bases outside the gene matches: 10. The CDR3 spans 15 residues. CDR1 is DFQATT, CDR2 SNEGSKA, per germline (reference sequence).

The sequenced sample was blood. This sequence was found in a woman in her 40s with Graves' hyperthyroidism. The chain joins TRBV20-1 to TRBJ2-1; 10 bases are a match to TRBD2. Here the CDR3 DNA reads TGCAGTGCCCCTCAAGCTAGCGGGAGAGACAATGAGCAGTTCTTC. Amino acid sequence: CSAPQASGRDNEQFF.